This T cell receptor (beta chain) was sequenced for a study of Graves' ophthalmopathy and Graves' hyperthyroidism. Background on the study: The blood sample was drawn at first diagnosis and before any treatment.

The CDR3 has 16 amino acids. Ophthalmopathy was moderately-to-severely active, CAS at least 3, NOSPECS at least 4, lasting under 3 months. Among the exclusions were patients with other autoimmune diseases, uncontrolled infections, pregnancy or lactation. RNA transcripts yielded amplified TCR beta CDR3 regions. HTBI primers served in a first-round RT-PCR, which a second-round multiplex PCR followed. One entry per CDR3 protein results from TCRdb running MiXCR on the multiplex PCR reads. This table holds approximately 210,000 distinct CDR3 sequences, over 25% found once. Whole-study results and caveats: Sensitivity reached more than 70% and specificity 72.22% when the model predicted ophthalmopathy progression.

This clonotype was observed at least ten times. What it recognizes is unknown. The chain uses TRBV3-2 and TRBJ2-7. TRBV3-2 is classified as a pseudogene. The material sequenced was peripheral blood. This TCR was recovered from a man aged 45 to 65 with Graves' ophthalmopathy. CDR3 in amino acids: CASSQDLTGLTYEQYF. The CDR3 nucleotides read TGTGCCAGCAGCCAAGATCTCACGGGTTTAACCTACGAGCAGTACTTC.